The rows below give T cell receptor beta chains drawn from one sample of a study of T cells in Graves' hyperthyroidism and ophthalmopathy. Via MiXCR, TCRdb re-called the multiplex PCR reads, giving one row per CDR3 protein. The table includes around 50,000 distinct CDR3 sequences, around 48% detected once. Sequencing was carried out using blood. These TCRs come from a woman aged 45 to 65 with Graves' ophthalmopathy. Both conserved end residues are trimmed from each CDR3. The D gene is left open where the match is weak.

d_call cdr3_length v_call cdr3_aa
. 10 TRBV24-1 ATRASGRNEH
. 11 TRBV6-5 ASSYRTVYEQY
. 13 TRBV10-1 ASSEFSGEGETQH
. 14 TRBV2 ASTEQGPSYNSPLH
. 11 TRBV24-1 ATGGTNTGELL
. 11 TRBV20-1 SASWTNTGELF
. 12 TRBV20-1 SARDYRVTDTQY
TRBD2 13 TRBV5-1 ASSLKRLAGGEQY
. 13 TRBV19 ASSISSAGSGEQY
TRBD2 14 TRBV10-3 AISEREVPGGETQY
. 14 TRBV2 ARYNGPGPTINTQY
. 14 TRBV7-9 ASSSTQGGGTDTQY
TRBD1 11 TRBV29-1 SVVGQGIDTQF
. 15 TRBV7-9 ASSQAFSGVSGQPQH
TRBD1 14 TRBV9 ASSGQGGKGNQPQH
. 12 TRBV11-2 ANSQGEAAYGYT
. 13 TRBV19 ASSGWMAPGNEQF
TRBD1 11 TRBV29-1 SYAGQRDEKLF
. 9 TRBV9 ASTNPHEQY
. 13 TRBV7-8 ASSPRDRFSHEQY
TRBD1 9 TRBV20-1 SARADRGHT
TRBD2 13 TRBV10-1 ASSGGARFTDTQY
. 12 TRBV25-1 ATSRVQGTNEQF
. 13 TRBV6-1 ASSGETRGGYGYT
TRBD1 11 TRBV28 ASKTGIYEKLF
. 8 TRBV11-2 ASSLGGLF
. 10 TRBV29-1 SVVWGDYGYT
TRBD1 11 TRBV27 ASSRRGADGYT
TRBD2 12 TRBV4-2 ASSQDGGEPGEY
. 11 TRBV9 ASSVDADYEQY
. 9 TRBV19 ASMVGDEQF
. 15 TRBV7-9 ASSSPPTRRATDTQY
. 12 TRBV7-2 ASSLVKGLYEQY
. 11 TRBV7-9 ASSLGWNEKLF
. 12 TRBV7-2 ASSLGRDGRIQC
. 12 TRBV2 ASSEMGFTGELF
TRBD2 12 TRBV24-1 ATGLAGVYNEQF
TRBD1 12 TRBV6-1 ASSLDRGTYEQY
TRBD2 15 TRBV2 ASSTSTSGGPYNEQF
. 11 TRBV28 ASRALVVNEQF
TRBD1 13 TRBV7-9 ASSGGQGVQYGYT
. 12 TRBV19 ASRGGGLWETQY
. 11 TRBV19 ASSIGGGETQY
TRBD2 16 TRBV20-1 SARVRGGLAGHQEAQY
TRBD2 15 TRBV19 ASSTRLAGEITDTQY
TRBD1 12 TRBV10-3 AIRAGDRGNEQF
TRBD1 15 TRBV5-4 ASSFQGGTGSYNEQF
TRBD1 12 TRBV10-3 AIRTGRKNSPLH
. 13 TRBV7-8 ASSLSSSSYNEQF
. 13 TRBV19 ASSPQQGGFAEAF
. 10 TRBV29-1 SVWTAGNTIY
. 14 TRBV5-4 ASNRQADGSYNEQF
. 10 TRBV6-5 ATQVSGAEQY